Below are 26 T cell receptor beta chains sequenced from a single sample in a study of tumor-infiltrating lymphocytes in primary liver carcinoma. Making TCR beta cDNA involved roughly 0.55 ug total RNA and a constant-region primer. Libraries of TCR beta came from three nested multiplex PCR rounds with slightly modified ARM-PCR. Amplification in the first two PCR rounds was performed using TRBV1-TRBV30 forward primers and a C-beta reverse primer for 9 to 11 cycles each. Using its own MiXCR run on the multiplex PCR reads, TCRdb lists one record per CDR3 protein. Seen here are fewer than 250,000 distinct CDR3 sequences, less than 65% observed once, and the top ten hold 6% to 8.5%. Blood RNA originated from unsorted whole blood, with germline DNA additionally extracted. Material for sequencing was peripheral blood. The receptors stem from a woman aged 55-69 years with primary liver carcinoma and hepatitis B virus infection.

V gene TRBV2 combines with J gene TRBJ2-7, with a tentative D call TRBD2 (6 bases). The CDR3 spans 15 residues. V was cut by 7 bases and J by 5 bases, with 21 bases left in between. CDR1 is SNHLY, CDR2 FYNNEI, per germline. The CDR3 DNA follows: TGTGCCAGCACCAACGAGGAGGGGCAAAGGAACGAGCAGTACTTC. Translating it yields CASTNEEGQRNEQYF.

Regarding this clonotype: A much larger clonotype is one base distant, so this may be a read error. The chain recombines TRBV6-6 with TRBJ1-5, with 10 bases aligning to TRBD1. From germline, CDR1 is MNHNY and CDR2 SVGAGI (reference sequence). V dropped 2 bases and J dropped 9; count of bases not matched to a gene: 10. This CDR3 comprises 16 residues. The CDR3 nucleotides are TGTGCCAGCAGTTACGGACAGGGGGTGGTAGATGCGCCCCAGCATTTT. It translates to CASSYGQGVVDAPQHF.

On this clonotype itself: A junction boundary mismatches the germline segment, possibly from a read error. V gene TRBV11-3 combines with J gene TRBJ2-1, with a weak D call TRBD2 (5 bases). The CDR3 sequence is 15 residues long. Germline V gene data show CDR1 as SGHNT and CDR2 as YENEEA. CDR3 sequence (DNA): TGTGCCGGCAGCTTAGGGCGGGTGGGCCACGATGAGCAGTTCTTC. It specifies CAGSLGRVGHDEQFF.

V is TRBV11-2 and J is TRBJ2-3; the D is unclear. The CDR3 loop spans 12 amino acids. CDR1 and CDR2 from the germline V gene are SGHAT and FQNNGV. Trimming took off 5 bases at V and 14 bases at J, with 17 bases between the two ends. CDR3 residues: CASSPWVDTMYF. The CDR3 nucleotides are TGTGCCAGCAGCCCCTGGGTGGATACGATGTATTTT.

Remarks on this clonotype: Being one base from a much bigger clone, this may be a read error. The rearrangement joins TRBV12-3 or TRBV12-4 to TRBJ2-7; the D is unclear. The CDR3 consists of 13 residues. CDR3 sequence reads: CANSFQSSYEQYF. The CDR3 DNA follows: TGTGCCAACAGTTTCCAGAGCTCCTACGAGCAGTACTTC.

A word on this clonotype: With a much larger clone just one base away, this may be a read error. The conserved phenylalanine or tryptophan is not found at the CDR3 terminus, so this likely reflects a read error. This chain connects TRBV6-1 to TRBJ2-7; TRBD2 is a possible D gene (6 bases). The CDR3 runs to 16 residues. Trimming left V 1 base short and J 2 bases short, with 15 bases between. Germline values: CDR1 MNHNS, CDR2 SASEGT. The chain's CDR3 is CASSEGVGGPPYEQYY. DNA for the CDR3: TGTGCCAGCAGTGAAGGTGTGGGAGGTCCTCCCTACGAGCAGTACTAC.

For this clonotype: This CDR3 fails to terminate in the conserved phenylalanine or tryptophan, so it likely reflects a read error. The chain carries TRBV11-3 and TRBJ1-1; D is unresolved. Germline V gene sequence: CDR1 SGHNT, CDR2 YENEEA. The CDR3 is made up of 15 amino acids. The CDR3 spells CASSLGALGNTEAFI. CDR3 DNA sequence: TGTGCCAGCAGCTTAGGGGCTCTGGGTAACACTGAGGCTTTCATT.

On this clonotype: At one end the junction does not follow the germline gene, possibly because of a read error. The V gene is TRBV11-1, the J gene TRBJ2-4; a possible D gene is TRBD2 (5 bases). CDR3 size: 15 residues. CDR1 is SGHAT and CDR2 is FQDESV in the germline V gene (reference sequence). Here the CDR3 reads CSSSLEATGKNILYF. CDR3 in DNA: TGTTCCAGCAGCTTAGAGGCGACGGGAAAAAACATTCTGTACTTC.

The V call is TRBV5-1, the J call TRBJ1-1, with TRBD1 matching 7 bases. CDR3 length: 13 residues. V lost 4 bases, J lost 4 bases, and 4 bases stayed unmatched. Germline CDR1 SGHRS, CDR2 YFSETQ. CDR3 DNA sequence: TGCGCCAGCAGCCCTGGGACAGTCACTGAAGCTTTCTTT. This gives the protein CASSPGTVTEAFF. The variable domain in full, completed from reference TRBV5-1 and TRBJ1-1, reads KAGVTQTPRYLIKTRGQQVTLSCSPISGHRSVSWYQQTPGQGLQFLFEYFSETQRNKGNFPGRFSGRQFSNSRSEMNVSTLELGDSALYLCASSPGTVTEAFFGQGTRLTVV.

A note on this clonotype: An end of the junction differs from the germline gene, which may be a read error. The gene calls are TRBV9 and TRBJ2-7; D gene unclear. The CDR3 has 13 residues. Germline V gives CDR1 SGDLS, CDR2 YYNGEE. The CDR3 DNA sequence: TGTGCCAGCATCGTAGCTGGCGCAACCGAGCAGTACTTC. This encodes CASIVAGATEQYF.

With respect to this clonotype: A much bigger clone sits one base away, suggesting this may be a read error. The chain recombines TRBV6-1 with TRBJ2-1; a possible D gene is TRBD1 (6 bases). This CDR3 has 15 residues. The V gene's germline CDR1 is MNHNS and CDR2 SASEGT. In DNA, the CDR3 is TGTGCCAGCAGTGCCTTACAGGGTTCCTACAATGAGAAGTTCTTC. Its protein is CASSALQGSYNEKFF.

This chain links TRBV2 with TRBJ2-1; tentatively, D is TRBD1 (6 bases). The CDR3 totals 10 residues. V was shortened by 9 bases and J by 10 bases, with 10 bases between the two germline ends. Germline CDR1 is SNHLY and CDR2 is FYNNEI. The CDR3 nucleotides are TGTGCCAGTGGGCAGGGGGAGCAGTTCTTC. Translation gives CASGQGEQFF.

This sequence joins TRBV2 and TRBJ2-7; no clear D. The V gene's germline CDR1 is SNHLY and CDR2 FYNNEI. V lost 3 bases, J lost 0 bases, and 3 bases lay in between. The CDR3 contains 12 residues. The CDR3 sequence is CASSDPSYEQYF. Here the CDR3 DNA reads TGTGCCAGCAGTGACCCCTCCTACGAGCAGTACTTC.

Many counts were recorded for this clonotype. V is TRBV11-3 and J is TRBJ1-3, with no clear D. Trimming removed 5 bases from V and 1 base from J, with 6 bases in between. Per the germline V gene, CDR1 is SGHNT and CDR2 is YENEEA. This CDR3 contains 13 residues. CDR3 protein: CASSQDSGNTIYF. The CDR3 coding sequence is TGTGCCAGCAGCCAGGATTCTGGAAACACCATATATTTT.

In this sample, this clonotype turned up once. The chain is built from TRBV6-5 and TRBJ2-1, with D uncertain. Germline CDR1 reads MNHEY; CDR2 reads SVGAGI. The CDR3 covers 14 residues. With 8 bases removed from V and 4 bases from J, the gap between germline ends came to 15 bases. CDR3 in amino acids: CASGMGGLYNEQFF. The CDR3 coding sequence is TGTGCCAGCGGTATGGGTGGGCTATACAATGAGCAGTTCTTC.

This clonotype has a count of ten or more. The chain employs TRBV6-5 and TRBJ2-7; D unclear. Germline V gives CDR1 MNHEY, CDR2 SVGAGI. This CDR3 is built from 14 residues. V lost 0 bases, J lost 2 bases, and 8 bases lay in between. The CDR3 DNA sequence: TGTGCCAGCAGTTACTCGCGCAGAGCCTACGAGCAGTACTTC. Amino acid sequence: CASSYSRRAYEQYF.

About this clonotype: Possible read error: a much larger clone is one base away. The chain joins TRBV6-1 to TRBJ1-5, with D tentatively TRBD1 (6 bases). Germline V gives CDR1 MNHNS, CDR2 SASEGT. The CDR3 runs to 14 residues. CDR3 loop: CANSELRGHQPQHF. CDR3 bases: TGTGCCAACAGTGAACTCAGGGGTCATCAGCCCCAGCATTTT.

V usage is TRBV10-3 and J usage is TRBJ2-7; a possible D gene is TRBD1 (6 bases). V was clipped by 4 bases and J by 0 bases, with 10 bases between them. There are 14 residues in the CDR3. Germline CDR1 is ENHRY and CDR2 is SYGVKD. The CDR3 DNA sequence: TGTGCCATCAGTGGGGCAGGGGCCTCCTACGAGCAGTACTTC. This sequence encodes CAISGAGASYEQYF.

About this clonotype itself: One end of the junction does not line up with germline, which may come from a read error. The CDR3 nucleotides are TGTGCCGGCAGCCAAGTTTCCCATCGCCACACAGATACACAGTATTTT. Translation: CAGSQVSHRHTDTQYF. The chain employs TRBV14 and TRBJ2-3; D is unclear. Germline values: CDR1 SGHDN, CDR2 FVKESK. The CDR3 has 16 amino acids. The whole variable domain, filled in from reference TRBV14 and TRBJ2-3, reads EAGVTQFPSHSVIEKGQTVTLRCDPISGHDNLYWYRRVMGKEIKFLLHFVKESKQDESGMPNNRFLAERTGGTYSTLKVQPAELEDSGVYFCAGSQVSHRHTDTQYFGPGTRLTVL.

For this clonotype: This CDR3 is missing its conserved last phenylalanine or tryptophan, likely due to a read error. The chain joins TRBV7-8 to TRBJ2-5; D possibly matches TRBD1 or TRBD2 (5 bases each). This CDR3 is built from 15 residues. Germline V gene data show CDR1 as SGHVS and CDR2 as FQNEAQ. The ends were cut back, 3 bases at V and 5 bases at J, with 16 bases in the middle. CDR3 nucleotides: TGTGCCAGCAGCTTTCGAGAGGGGCCGTCGGAGACCCAGTACTCC. Its translation: CASSFREGPSETQYS.

This clonotype was detected ten times or more. The chain is built from TRBV28 and TRBJ2-1; 10 bases fit TRBD2. J lost 7 bases, V lost 11 bases, and 17 bases had no gene match. CDR1 MDHEN and CDR2 SYDVKM come from the germline V gene. The CDR3 totals 16 residues. Written as DNA, the CDR3 is TGTGCCGGCTCGGGCGGGGCTTATAGCGGGAGGAATGAGCAGTTCTTC. It yields the protein CAGSGGAYSGRNEQFF. Together with reference TRBV28 and TRBJ2-1, the CDR3 gives the full variable domain: DVKVTQSSRYLVKRTGEKVFLECVQDMDHENMFWYRQDPGLGLRLIYFSYDVKMKEKGDIPEGYSVSREKKERFSLILESASTNQTSMYLCAGSGGAYSGRNEQFFGPGTRLTVL.

The CDR3 reads CATSSQREPTGELFF. CDR3 nucleotides: TGTGCCACCAGTTCTCAGCGGGAGCCCACCGGGGAGCTGTTTTTT. V usage is TRBV24-1 and J usage is TRBJ2-2, with 8 bases matching TRBD2. Unmatched junction bases numbered 6, after V lost 6 bases and J lost 4 bases. This CDR3 contains 15 residues. Germline V gene sequence: CDR1 KGHDR, CDR2 SFDVKD.

As to this clonotype: Compared with germline, one end of the junction differs, possibly owing to a read error. V and J are TRBV11-2 and TRBJ2-1; D might be TRBD1 or TRBD2, each matching 6 bases. CDR1 and CDR2 from the germline V gene are SGHAT and FQNNGV. There are 15 residues in the CDR3. The CDR3 sequence is CASSLGEGGANKHFF. The CDR3 nucleotides are TGTGCCAGCAGCTTAGGTGAGGGGGGCGCCAATAAGCATTTCTTC.

In the case of this clonotype: A clone one base away is much larger, so this may be a read error. CDR3 region: CASSQDRGSKDEHFF. CDR3 coding DNA: TGCGCCAGCAGCCAAGATCGCGGGAGCAAAGATGAGCACTTCTTC. This chain links TRBV4-1 with TRBJ2-1; 7 bases map to TRBD2. The CDR3 sequence is 15 residues long. Per germline, CDR1 MGHRA and CDR2 YSYEKL.

The V gene is TRBV19, the J gene TRBJ2-3; TRBD2 matches 10 bases. Germline loops: CDR1 LNHDA, CDR2 SQIVND (reference sequence). The CDR3 length is 15 residues. After removal of 5 bases from V and 8 bases from J, the junction contained 10 bases not matched to a gene. The CDR3 is CASSLLAGGGGTQYF. DNA for the CDR3: TGTGCCAGTAGTCTCTTAGCGGGAGGAGGCGGTACGCAGTATTTT.

The chain is built from TRBV28 and TRBJ2-1; 11 bases map to TRBD2. CDR1 MDHEN and CDR2 SYDVKM come from the germline V gene. CDR3 size: 16 residues. The J segment lost 3 bases and the V segment lost 7 bases, leaving 8 bases of the junction unmatched. The chain's CDR3 is CASTATSGSGYNEQFF. Written as DNA, the CDR3 is TGTGCCAGCACCGCCACTAGCGGGAGCGGCTACAATGAGCAGTTCTTC.